This T cell receptor (beta chain) originates from a study of PD-L1 blockade in urothelial cancer. The germline V gene has CDR1 SEHNR and CDR2 FQNEAQ (reference sequence). There are 14 residues in the CDR3. Trimming at V came to 5 bases and at J to 6 bases, leaving 9 bases not matched to a gene. Described time point: peripheral blood 6 weeks after treatment start. Clones were read by immunoSEQ multiplex PCR, and TCRdb kept only the in-frame ones, dropping some. The data show about 120,000 clones, around nine tenths seen once. The TCR was taken from a man aged 55 to 70 with urothelial cancer. The chain links TRBV7-9 to TRBJ1-1; 7 nucleotides match TRBD1. The source was PBMCs, collected around atezolizumab (anti-PD-L1) treatment. CDR3 residues: CASSVRGRRAEAFF. CDR3 DNA: TGTGCCAGCAGCGTTAGGGGGCGCCGGGCTGAAGCTTTCTTT.